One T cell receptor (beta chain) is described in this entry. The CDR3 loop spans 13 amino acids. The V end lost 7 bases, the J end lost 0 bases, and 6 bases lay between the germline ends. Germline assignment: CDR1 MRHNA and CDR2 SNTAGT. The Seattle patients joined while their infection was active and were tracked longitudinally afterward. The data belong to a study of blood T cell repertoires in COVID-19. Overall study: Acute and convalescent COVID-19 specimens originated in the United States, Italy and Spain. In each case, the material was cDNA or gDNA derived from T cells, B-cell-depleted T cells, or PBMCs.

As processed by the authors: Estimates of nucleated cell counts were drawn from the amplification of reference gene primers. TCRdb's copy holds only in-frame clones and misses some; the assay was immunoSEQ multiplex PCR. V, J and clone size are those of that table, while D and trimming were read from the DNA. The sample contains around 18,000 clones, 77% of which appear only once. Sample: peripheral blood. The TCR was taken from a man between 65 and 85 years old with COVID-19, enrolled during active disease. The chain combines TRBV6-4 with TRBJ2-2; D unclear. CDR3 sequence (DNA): TGTGCCAGCAAATTAACGAACACCGGGGAGCTGTTTTTT. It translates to CASKLTNTGELFF.